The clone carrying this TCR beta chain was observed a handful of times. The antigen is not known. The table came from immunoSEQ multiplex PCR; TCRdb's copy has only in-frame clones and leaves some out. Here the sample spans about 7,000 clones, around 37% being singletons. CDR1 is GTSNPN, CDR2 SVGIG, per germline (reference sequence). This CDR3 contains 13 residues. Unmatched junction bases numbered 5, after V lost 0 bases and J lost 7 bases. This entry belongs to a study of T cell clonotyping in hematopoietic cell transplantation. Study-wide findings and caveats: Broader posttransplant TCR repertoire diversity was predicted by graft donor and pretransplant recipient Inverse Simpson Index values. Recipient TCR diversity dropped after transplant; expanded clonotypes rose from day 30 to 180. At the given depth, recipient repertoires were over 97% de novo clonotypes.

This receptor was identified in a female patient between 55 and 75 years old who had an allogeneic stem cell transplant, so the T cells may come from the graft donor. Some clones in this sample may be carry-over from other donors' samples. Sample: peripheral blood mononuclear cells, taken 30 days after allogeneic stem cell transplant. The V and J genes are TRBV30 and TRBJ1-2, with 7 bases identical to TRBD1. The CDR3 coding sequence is TGTGCCTGGAGTGTGGCAGGGGGGCTTGGCTACACCTTC. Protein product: CAWSVAGGLGYTF.